This T cell receptor (beta chain) derives from a study of lymphopenia after photon versus proton radiotherapy (dated by TCRdb to about 2019). With respect to the entire study: The study compared the immunological effects of photon versus proton radiation therapy in patients with gastrointestinal tumors who developed high-grade lymphopenia. The cohort included some 20 patients with gastrointestinal tumors who developed lymphopenia after receiving either photon or proton therapy. The goal of the study was to describe how the two radiation modalities differ in their effects on the immune system.

The paper as a whole reports these results and caveats: The survival association was assessed only in patients who died, and better survival with proton therapy was presented by the authors as a possibility rather than a demonstrated result. Relative stability during treatment was observed in proton-treated patients, whereas loss of naive T cells and TCR diversity and gain of effector/memory populations were observed in photon-treated patients. Across the cohort, a larger post-nadir drop in TCR diversity was inversely correlated with overall survival time among patients who died. After the lymphocyte count nadir, repertoires from photon-treated patients showed oligoclonal expansion, particularly of CD8+ Temra cells, and this expansion drove the decline in diversity.

This clone was seen a single time. This receptor's antigen is unknown. No base quality values were provided; no much bigger clone lies one nucleotide off. The library was prepared using the immunoSEQ multiplex PCR assay. Alongside multiparametric flow cytometry, deep sequencing of rearranged TCR beta loci was used to profile the T cell repertoires. As stored in TCRdb, this immuneACCESS dataset retains in-frame rearrangements with V and J assigned. A fraction of the clones does not appear; measured against another copy, unresolved V genes explain less than half of the discrepancy, and the remainder lacks a known reason. For this sample the table gives roughly 17,000 clones, of which about 92% were detected only once. Over 1.5% of the sample goes to the ten largest clones. The CDR3, cysteine through phenylalanine, is 16 amino acids long. Just the 48-base CDR3 DNA is kept, in frame starting at base 1. Trimming costs V 0 bases and J 4 bases, and their ends lie 13 bases apart. Via the germline V gene (reference sequence), CDR1 is MNHEY and CDR2 SMNVEV.

The clonotype was recovered from a woman in her thirties or forties with cholangiocarcinoma. Here the sequenced sample was peripheral blood, taken from a patient treated with photon-based radiotherapy. The sequence is built from TRBV27 and TRBJ2-1; TRBD1 is perhaps the D gene, given 5 matching bases. The CDR3 region reads CASSLSAQGPYNEQFF. The nucleotide sequence is TGTGCCAGCAGTTTATCGGCTCAGGGTCCTTACAATGAGCAGTTCTTC.